The subject of this entry is one T cell receptor beta chain. Its cognate antigen is unknown. Patients were all untreated before their thyroid surgery. The source of the sample is a study of metastatic and nonmetastatic thyroid tumors. Study background: Peripheral blood and tumor or nodule samples from malignant and benign thyroid patients were compared. Broader study findings: According to reports, the diversity of TCR beta was significantly higher in malignant thyroid tumors than in benign nodules, and this held in both blood and tumor samples.

This CDR3 has 11 amino acids. The V gene's germline CDR1 is GTSNPN and CDR2 SVGIG (reference sequence). V was pared by 2 bases and J by 8 bases, with 9 bases between. Authors' processing steps: Clinicopathological groups differed in CDR3, with these differences serving to build a distant-metastasis classifier for papillary thyroid cancer. TCRdb re-called clones via MiXCR from the PCR reads. TCRdb's processing, not the authors', yielded these V and J calls. The sample lists 34,000 or so clones, about 40% seen once, with roughly 22% in the top ten. The sequenced sample was tumor tissue. This TCR was recovered from a female donor with papillary thyroid cancer or a benign thyroid nodule (not recorded which). Some clones in this sample may be carry-over from other donors' samples. The chain combines TRBV30 with TRBJ1-2; no clear D. CDR3 nucleotides: TGTGCCTGGAGTTTCTCGGGGGGCTACACCTTC. Protein: CAWSFSGGYTF.